Listed below are T cell receptor beta chains from one sample, sequenced in a study of T cell responses to AZD1222 COVID-19 vaccine. Only in-frame clones appear in the TCRdb table, and some are missing; sequencing was by immunoSEQ multiplex PCR. The sample holds 150,000 to 200,000 clones, roughly 90% seen once. Sequencing used peripheral blood, obtained on day 0 of AZD1222 vaccination. All receptors come from an adult in good health. Each CDR3 is given with its conserved first and last residue. Fields, in order: J gene, D gene, V gene, clone size, CDR3 protein, CDR3 DNA. The D gene is left open where the match is weak. A clone size is listed for some rows: how often the clone was seen (once, few, many), or a class if it is expanded.

j_call: TRBJ2-3
d_call: NA
v_call: TRBV18
clone_size: NA
cdr3_aa: CASSPPRATDTQYF
cdr3_nt: TGTGCCAGCTCACCACCGAGGGCCACAGATACGCAGTATTTT

j_call: TRBJ2-7
d_call: TRBD2
v_call: TRBV2
clone_size: NA
cdr3_aa: CASSMSLAGGRYEQYF
cdr3_nt: TGTGCCAGCAGCATGTCGTTGGCGGGAGGGAGGTACGAGCAGTACTTC

j_call: TRBJ2-7
d_call: NA
v_call: TRBV20-1
clone_size: NA
cdr3_aa: CSARGTGMGF
cdr3_nt: TGCAGTGCTAGAGGGACTGGCATGGGCTTC

j_call: TRBJ2-1
d_call: TRBD2
v_call: TRBV6-2/TRBV6-3
clone_size: few
cdr3_aa: CASSSGLAKHEQFF
cdr3_nt: TGTGCCAGCAGTAGTGGACTAGCTAAGCATGAGCAGTTCTTC

j_call: TRBJ1-1
d_call: NA
v_call: TRBV6-5
clone_size: NA
cdr3_aa: CASQRNTEAFF
cdr3_nt: TGTGCCAGTCAGCGGAACACTGAAGCTTTCTTT

j_call: TRBJ1-2
d_call: NA
v_call: TRBV4-2
clone_size: NA
cdr3_aa: CASSHPGTAGDGYTF
cdr3_nt: TGTGCCAGCAGCCATCCGGGGACTGCCGGGGATGGCTACACCTTC

j_call: TRBJ1-5
d_call: NA
v_call: TRBV6-5
clone_size: NA
cdr3_aa: CASRATVVNQPQHF
cdr3_nt: TGTGCCAGCAGAGCGACCGTGGTCAATCAGCCCCAGCATTTT

j_call: TRBJ2-1
d_call: NA
v_call: TRBV27
clone_size: NA
cdr3_aa: CASSQGEGNEQFF
cdr3_nt: TGTGCCAGCAGTCAGGGGGAGGGGAATGAGCAGTTCTTC

j_call: TRBJ1-4
d_call: NA
v_call: TRBV29-1
clone_size: NA
cdr3_aa: CSVATGAGNEKLFF
cdr3_nt: TGCAGCGTGGCCACCGGGGCCGGAAATGAAAAACTGTTTTTT

j_call: TRBJ2-7
d_call: TRBD1
v_call: TRBV18
clone_size: few
cdr3_aa: CASSTRQGAASYEQYF
cdr3_nt: TGTGCCAGCTCAACTAGACAGGGAGCTGCCTCCTACGAGCAGTACTTC

j_call: TRBJ1-6
d_call: TRBD1
v_call: TRBV27
clone_size: NA
cdr3_aa: CASRQGGAGSPLHF
cdr3_nt: TGTGCCAGCCGCCAGGGGGGGGCTGGCTCACCCCTCCACTTT

j_call: TRBJ2-2
d_call: TRBD2
v_call: TRBV28
clone_size: NA
cdr3_aa: CAPLRGGVPGELFF
cdr3_nt: TGTGCCCCCCTCCGGGGGGGGGTACCCGGGGAGCTGTTTTTT

j_call: TRBJ2-3
d_call: NA
v_call: TRBV5-6
clone_size: NA
cdr3_aa: CASSSTGNTDTQYF
cdr3_nt: TGTGCCAGCAGCTCCACAGGTAACACAGATACGCAGTATTTT

j_call: TRBJ1-2
d_call: TRBD1
v_call: TRBV5-1
clone_size: NA
cdr3_aa: CASSLGTGTADYGYTF
cdr3_nt: TGCGCCAGCAGCTTGGGTACTGGGACAGCAGATTATGGCTACACCTTC

j_call: TRBJ2-1
d_call: TRBD2
v_call: TRBV3-1/TRBV3-2
clone_size: NA
cdr3_aa: CASSQGLAGTYNEQFF
cdr3_nt: TGTGCCAGCAGCCAAGGACTAGCGGGCACCTACAATGAGCAGTTCTTC

j_call: TRBJ1-1
d_call: NA
v_call: TRBV4-1
clone_size: NA
cdr3_aa: CASSQRRSPTVNTEAFF
cdr3_nt: TGCGCCAGCAGCCAGAGGAGGTCCCCGACGGTGAACACTGAAGCTTTCTTT

j_call: TRBJ1-3
d_call: TRBD1
v_call: TRBV28
clone_size: NA
cdr3_aa: CASHNRGFSGNTIYF
cdr3_nt: TGTGCCAGCCACAACAGGGGATTCTCTGGAAACACCATATATTTT

j_call: TRBJ2-1
d_call: NA
v_call: TRBV7-6
clone_size: NA
cdr3_aa: CASSLSRSYNEQFF
cdr3_nt: TGTGCCAGCAGCTTAAGTCGCTCCTACAATGAGCAGTTCTTC

j_call: TRBJ1-2
d_call: TRBD1
v_call: TRBV7-2
clone_size: NA
cdr3_aa: CASRPLPGTGGVYGYTF
cdr3_nt: TGTGCCAGCAGGCCCCTTCCCGGGACAGGGGGAGTGTATGGCTACACCTTC

j_call: TRBJ1-3
d_call: TRBD1
v_call: TRBV7-2
clone_size: NA
cdr3_aa: CASSYSTGSSGNTIYF
cdr3_nt: TGTGCCAGCAGCTATTCGACAGGGTCCTCTGGAAACACCATATATTTT

j_call: TRBJ1-1
d_call: NA
v_call: TRBV6-5
clone_size: NA
cdr3_aa: CASSQTQGHLFGAFF
cdr3_nt: TGTGCCAGTTCCCAGACGCAGGGGCATCTATTTGGAGCTTTCTTT

j_call: TRBJ1-6
d_call: NA
v_call: TRBV19
clone_size: NA
cdr3_aa: CATQEQVGSYNSPLHF
cdr3_nt: TGTGCCACACAAGAACAGGTTGGGTCCTATAATTCACCCCTCCACTTT

j_call: TRBJ2-3
d_call: NA
v_call: TRBV12-5
clone_size: once
cdr3_aa: CASVEKARTDTQYF
cdr3_nt: TGTGCTAGTGTCGAAAAGGCCCGCACAGATACGCAGTATTTT

j_call: TRBJ1-1
d_call: NA
v_call: TRBV28
clone_size: NA
cdr3_aa: CASRSGGSITEAFF
cdr3_nt: TGTGCCAGCAGATCGGGAGGGTCGATCACTGAAGCTTTCTTT

j_call: TRBJ2-1
d_call: TRBD2
v_call: TRBV5-1
clone_size: NA
cdr3_aa: CASRPLAGRWNEQFF
cdr3_nt: TGCGCCAGCAGGCCACTAGCGGGGAGATGGAATGAGCAGTTCTTC

j_call: TRBJ2-1
d_call: TRBD2
v_call: TRBV5-1
clone_size: NA
cdr3_aa: CASSPTSGATNEQFF
cdr3_nt: TGCGCCAGCAGTCCAACTAGCGGGGCGACAAATGAGCAGTTCTTC

j_call: TRBJ2-2
d_call: NA
v_call: TRBV2
clone_size: NA
cdr3_aa: CASRDPLLTGELFF
cdr3_nt: TGTGCCAGCAGGGATCCTTTACTTACCGGGGAGCTGTTTTTT

j_call: TRBJ1-5
d_call: NA
v_call: TRBV6-5
clone_size: NA
cdr3_aa: CASKRDSNQPQHF
cdr3_nt: TGTGCCAGCAAGAGGGATAGCAATCAGCCCCAGCATTTT

j_call: TRBJ2-1
d_call: NA
v_call: TRBV6-6
clone_size: NA
cdr3_aa: CASSYSNEQFF
cdr3_nt: TGTGCCAGCAGTTACTCTAATGAGCAGTTCTTC

j_call: TRBJ2-3
d_call: NA
v_call: TRBV5-6
clone_size: NA
cdr3_aa: CATSSSDTQYF
cdr3_nt: TGTGCCACCTCTAGCTCAGATACGCAGTATTTT

j_call: TRBJ2-1
d_call: NA
v_call: TRBV19
clone_size: NA
cdr3_aa: CASSLGLYSAQFF
cdr3_nt: TGTGCCAGTAGTCTCGGACTATATTCGGCTCAGTTCTTC

j_call: TRBJ2-7
d_call: TRBD2
v_call: TRBV10-2
clone_size: NA
cdr3_aa: CASRGGLAGAYEQYF
cdr3_nt: TGCGCCAGCAGGGGGGGACTAGCGGGTGCCTACGAGCAGTACTTC

j_call: TRBJ2-7
d_call: NA
v_call: TRBV15
clone_size: NA
cdr3_aa: CATSRDLAGLPYEQYF
cdr3_nt: TGTGCCACCAGCAGAGATCTTGCAGGGTTACCGTACGAGCAGTACTTC

j_call: TRBJ2-3
d_call: TRBD2
v_call: TRBV4-2
clone_size: NA
cdr3_aa: CASSLGLAGVATDTQYF
cdr3_nt: TGTGCCAGCAGCCTTGGACTAGCGGGAGTAGCAACAGATACGCAGTATTTT

j_call: TRBJ2-7
d_call: TRBD2
v_call: TRBV3-1/TRBV3-2
clone_size: NA
cdr3_aa: CASSQDGRLAGASSYEQYF
cdr3_nt: TGTGCCAGCAGCCAAGATGGGCGACTAGCGGGTGCCAGCTCCTACGAGCAGTACTTC

j_call: TRBJ2-1
d_call: TRBD1
v_call: TRBV9
clone_size: NA
cdr3_aa: CASSVYEPGQGINEQFF
cdr3_nt: TGTGCCAGCAGCGTTTACGAACCGGGACAGGGTATAAATGAGCAGTTCTTC

j_call: TRBJ2-5
d_call: NA
v_call: TRBV28
clone_size: NA
cdr3_aa: CASSPGWGREETQYF
cdr3_nt: TGTGCCAGCAGCCCCGGGTGGGGGCGTGAAGAGACCCAGTACTTC

j_call: TRBJ1-2
d_call: NA
v_call: TRBV5-1
clone_size: NA
cdr3_aa: CASSLGGNYGYTF
cdr3_nt: TGCGCCAGCAGCTTGGGGGGAAACTATGGCTACACCTTC

j_call: TRBJ1-5
d_call: NA
v_call: TRBV27
clone_size: NA
cdr3_aa: CASRPLKGSNQPQHF
cdr3_nt: TGTGCCAGCAGACCCTTGAAGGGTAGCAATCAGCCCCAGCATTTT

j_call: TRBJ2-5
d_call: TRBD1
v_call: TRBV28
clone_size: NA
cdr3_aa: CASWTGEVGTQYF
cdr3_nt: TGTGCCAGCTGGACAGGGGAGGTGGGGACCCAGTACTTC

j_call: TRBJ2-7
d_call: TRBD1
v_call: TRBV30
clone_size: once
cdr3_aa: CASSGTGGPGSYEQYF
cdr3_nt: TGTGCCTCGAGCGGGACAGGGGGCCCCGGTTCCTACGAGCAGTACTTC

j_call: TRBJ2-3
d_call: TRBD2
v_call: TRBV5-1
clone_size: NA
cdr3_aa: CASSIRVAGVGDTQYF
cdr3_nt: TGCGCCAGCAGCATCCGTGTGGCGGGGGTCGGGGATACGCAGTATTTT